Detailed here is one TCR beta chain. TCRdb analysed the 5' RACE reads with MiXCR anew, one entry per CDR3 protein. The sample contains a few hundred thousand distinct CDR3 sequences, roughly 21% of which appear only once. The entry originates in a study of T-cell memory formation after mild COVID-19. CDR3 length: 15 residues. CDR1 is MNHEY and CDR2 is SVGEGT in the germline V gene. V lost 7 bases to trimming and J lost 3 bases, with 18 bases between them. This TCR came from an adult woman who had mild COVID-19 (a few samples of this study predate the infection). Cell type and time point are not known. Source material: PBMCs or a T cell subset sorted from them (not recorded which). This chain uses TRBV6-2 or TRBV6-3 with TRBJ2-5, with D maybe TRBD2 (6 bases). CDR3 in amino acids: CASKSLRIAEETQYF. CDR3 DNA sequence: TGTGCCAGCAAGTCCCTCCGGATAGCGGAAGAGACCCAGTACTTC.